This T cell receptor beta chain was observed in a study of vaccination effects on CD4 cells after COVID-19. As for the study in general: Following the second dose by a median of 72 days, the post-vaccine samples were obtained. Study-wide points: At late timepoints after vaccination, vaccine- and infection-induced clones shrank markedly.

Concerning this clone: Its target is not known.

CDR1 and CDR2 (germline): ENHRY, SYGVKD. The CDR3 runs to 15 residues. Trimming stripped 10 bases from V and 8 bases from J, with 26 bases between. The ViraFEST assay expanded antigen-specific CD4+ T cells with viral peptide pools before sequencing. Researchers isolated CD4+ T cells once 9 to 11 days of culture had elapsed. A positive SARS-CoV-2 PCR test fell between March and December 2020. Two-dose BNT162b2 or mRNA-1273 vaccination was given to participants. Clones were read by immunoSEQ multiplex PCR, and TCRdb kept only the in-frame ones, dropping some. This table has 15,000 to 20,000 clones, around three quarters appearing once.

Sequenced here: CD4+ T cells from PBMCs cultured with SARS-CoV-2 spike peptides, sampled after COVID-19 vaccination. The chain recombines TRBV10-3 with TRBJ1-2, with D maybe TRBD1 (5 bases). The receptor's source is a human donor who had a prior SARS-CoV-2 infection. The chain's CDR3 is CATGVGLLRSGGYTF. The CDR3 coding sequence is TGTGCCACGGGAGTGGGGCTGCTCAGGTCCGGCGGCTACACCTTC.